The clone carrying this T cell receptor beta chain was found a few times. TCR beta libraries were built with iRepertoire HTBI primers and Arm-PCR of CDR3 regions. TCRdb re-derived calls from the multiplex PCR reads in MiXCR, one entry per CDR3 protein. The repertoire holds a few hundred thousand distinct CDR3 sequences, approximately 18% seen once, with 12% in the top ten. Noted time point: newly diagnosed GD, antithyroid drugs for less than 3 months. The TCR library was made from RNA extracted from PBMCs. This CDR3 contains 14 residues. J lost 4 bases, V lost 4 bases, and 5 bases had no gene match. Germline V gives CDR1 SGHAT, CDR2 FQNNGV. The data are from a study of regulatory T cells in long-lasting Graves disease. The same sample was also studied in work on T cells in Graves' hyperthyroidism and ophthalmopathy.

The chain couples TRBV11-2 to TRBJ2-7; 9 bases fit TRBD1. The sample was peripheral blood mononuclear cells (PBMCs), taken at new diagnosis, from a patient treated with antithyroid drugs. This receptor was taken from a woman in her thirties with Graves disease. This CDR3 is CASSSSGTGYEQYF. CDR3 DNA: TGTGCCAGCAGCTCCTCAGGGACAGGGTACGAGCAGTACTTC.